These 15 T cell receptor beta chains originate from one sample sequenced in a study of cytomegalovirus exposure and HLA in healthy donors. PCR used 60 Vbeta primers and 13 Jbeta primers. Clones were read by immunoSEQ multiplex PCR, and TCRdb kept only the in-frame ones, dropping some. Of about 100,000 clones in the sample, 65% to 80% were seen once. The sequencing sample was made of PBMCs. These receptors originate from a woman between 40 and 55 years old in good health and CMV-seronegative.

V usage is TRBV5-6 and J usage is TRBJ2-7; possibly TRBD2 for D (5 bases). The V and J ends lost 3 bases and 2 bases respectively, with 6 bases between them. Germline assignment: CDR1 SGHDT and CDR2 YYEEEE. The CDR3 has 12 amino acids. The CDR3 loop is CASSSGTYEQYF. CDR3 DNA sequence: TGTGCCAGCAGCTCGGGAACCTACGAGCAGTACTTC.

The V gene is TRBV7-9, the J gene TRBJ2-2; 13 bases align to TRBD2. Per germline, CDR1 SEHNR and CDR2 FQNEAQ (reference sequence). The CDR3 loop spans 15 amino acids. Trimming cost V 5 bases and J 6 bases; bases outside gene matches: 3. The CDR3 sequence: CASSPGLAGAGELFF. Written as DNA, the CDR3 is TGTGCCAGCAGCCCCGGACTAGCGGGGGCCGGGGAGCTGTTTTTT.

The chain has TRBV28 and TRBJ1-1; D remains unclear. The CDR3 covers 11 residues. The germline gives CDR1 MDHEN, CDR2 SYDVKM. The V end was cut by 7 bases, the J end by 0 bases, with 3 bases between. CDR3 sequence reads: CASTLNTEAFF. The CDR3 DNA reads TGTGCCAGCACCTTGAACACTGAAGCTTTCTTT.

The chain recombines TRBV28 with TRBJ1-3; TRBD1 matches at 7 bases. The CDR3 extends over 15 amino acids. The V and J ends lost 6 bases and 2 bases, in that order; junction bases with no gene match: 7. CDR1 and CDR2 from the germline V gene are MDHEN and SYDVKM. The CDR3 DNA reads TGTGCCAGCAGCGACAGGGCTACTACTGGAAACACCATATATTTT. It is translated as CASSDRATTGNTIYF.

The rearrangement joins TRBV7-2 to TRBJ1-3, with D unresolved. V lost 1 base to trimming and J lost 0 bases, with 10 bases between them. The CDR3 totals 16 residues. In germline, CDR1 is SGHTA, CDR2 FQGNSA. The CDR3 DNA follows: TGTGCCAGCAGCTTAGTGAGAGCGCGCTCTGGAAACACCATATATTTT. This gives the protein CASSLVRARSGNTIYF. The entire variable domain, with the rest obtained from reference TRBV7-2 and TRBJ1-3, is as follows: GAGVSQSPSNKVTEKGKDVELRCDPISGHTALYWYRQSLGQGLEFLIYFQGNSAPDKSGLPSDRFSAERTGGSVSTLTIQRTQQEDSAVYLCASSLVRARSGNTIYFGEGSWLTVV.

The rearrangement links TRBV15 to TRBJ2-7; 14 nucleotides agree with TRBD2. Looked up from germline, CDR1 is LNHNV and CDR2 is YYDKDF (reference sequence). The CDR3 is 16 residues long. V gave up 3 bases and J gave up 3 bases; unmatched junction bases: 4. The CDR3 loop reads CATSRGGTSGSYEQYF. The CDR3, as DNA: TGTGCCACCAGCAGGGGTGGGACTAGCGGGAGCTACGAGCAGTACTTC.

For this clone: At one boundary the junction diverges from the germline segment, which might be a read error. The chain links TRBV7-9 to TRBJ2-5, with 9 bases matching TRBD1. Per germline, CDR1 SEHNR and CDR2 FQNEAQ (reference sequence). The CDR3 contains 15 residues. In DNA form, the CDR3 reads TGTTCCAGCAGCTCGTGGGACAGGGACGGGAAGACCCAGTACTTC. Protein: CSSSSWDRDGKTQYF.

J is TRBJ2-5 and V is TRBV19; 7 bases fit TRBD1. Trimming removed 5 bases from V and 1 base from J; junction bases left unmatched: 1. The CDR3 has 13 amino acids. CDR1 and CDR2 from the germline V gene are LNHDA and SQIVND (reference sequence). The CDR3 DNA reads TGTGCCAGTAGTGGGACAGCCCAAGAGACCCAGTACTTC. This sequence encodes CASSGTAQETQYF.

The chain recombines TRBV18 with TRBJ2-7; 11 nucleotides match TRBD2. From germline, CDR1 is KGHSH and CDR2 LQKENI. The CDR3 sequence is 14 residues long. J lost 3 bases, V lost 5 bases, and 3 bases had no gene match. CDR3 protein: CASSSGLAGYEQYF. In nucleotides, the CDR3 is TGTGCCAGCTCATCAGGACTAGCGGGCTACGAGCAGTACTTC. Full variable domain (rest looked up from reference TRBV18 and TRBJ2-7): NAGVMQNPRHLVRRRGQEARLRCSPMKGHSHVYWYRQLPEEGLKFMVYLQKENIIDESGMPKERFSAEFPKEGPSILRIQQVVRGDSAAYFCASSSGLAGYEQYFGPGTRLTVT.

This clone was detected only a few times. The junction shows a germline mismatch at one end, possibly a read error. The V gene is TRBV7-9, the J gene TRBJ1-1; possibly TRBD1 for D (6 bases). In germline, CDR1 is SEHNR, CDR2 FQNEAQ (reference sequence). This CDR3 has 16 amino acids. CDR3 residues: CSSSPDMDSVNTEAFF. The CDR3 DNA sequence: TGTTCCAGCAGCCCCGACATGGACAGTGTGAACACTGAAGCTTTCTTT. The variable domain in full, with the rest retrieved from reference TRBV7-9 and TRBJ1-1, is DTGVSQNPRHKITKRGQNVTFRCDPISEHNRLYWYRQTLGQGPEFLTYFQNEAQLEKSRLLSDRFSAERPKGSFSTLEIQRTEQGDSAMYLCSSSPDMDSVNTEAFFGQGTRLTVV.

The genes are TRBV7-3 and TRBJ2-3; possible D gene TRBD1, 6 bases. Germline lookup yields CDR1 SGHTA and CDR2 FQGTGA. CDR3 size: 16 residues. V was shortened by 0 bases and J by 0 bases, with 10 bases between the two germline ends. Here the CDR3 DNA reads TGTGCCAGCAGCTTAACGGGGGCACAGAGCACAGATACGCAGTATTTT. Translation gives CASSLTGAQSTDTQYF.

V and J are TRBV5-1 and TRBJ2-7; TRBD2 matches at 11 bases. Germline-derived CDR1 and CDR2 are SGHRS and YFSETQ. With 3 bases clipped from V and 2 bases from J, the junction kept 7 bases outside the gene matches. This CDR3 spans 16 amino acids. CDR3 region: CASSSTGTSGAYEQYF. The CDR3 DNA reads TGCGCCAGCAGCTCCACCGGGACTAGCGGAGCCTACGAGCAGTACTTC.

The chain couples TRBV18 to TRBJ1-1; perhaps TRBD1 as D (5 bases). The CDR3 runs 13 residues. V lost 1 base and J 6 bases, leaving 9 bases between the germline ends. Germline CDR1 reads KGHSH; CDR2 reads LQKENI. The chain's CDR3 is CASSPLQGSEAFF. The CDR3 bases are TGTGCCAGCTCACCACTCCAGGGCTCTGAAGCTTTCTTT.

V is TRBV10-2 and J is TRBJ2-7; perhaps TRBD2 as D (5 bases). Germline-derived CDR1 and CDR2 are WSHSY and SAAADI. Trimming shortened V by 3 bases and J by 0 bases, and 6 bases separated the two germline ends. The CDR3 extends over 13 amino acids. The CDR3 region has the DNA TGCGCCAGCAGTGAAGGGAGCTCCTACGAGCAGTACTTC. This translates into CASSEGSSYEQYF.

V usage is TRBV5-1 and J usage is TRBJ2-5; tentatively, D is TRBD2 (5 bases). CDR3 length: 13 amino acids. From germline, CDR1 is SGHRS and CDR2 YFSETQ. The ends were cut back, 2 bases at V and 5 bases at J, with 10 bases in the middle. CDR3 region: CASSFGVSETQYF. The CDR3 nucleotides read TGCGCCAGCAGCTTCGGGGTCTCGGAGACCCAGTACTTC.